This entry lists 10 T cell receptor beta chains sequenced from one sample in a study of CD8 T cells in ankylosing spondylitis. MiXCR, applied by TCRdb to the 5' RACE reads, yields one record per CDR3 protein. This table holds 150,000 to 200,000 distinct CDR3 sequences, 13% found once. Sequencing was performed on blood, either unsorted or a sorted T cell fraction (not recorded which). All receptors derive from a female donor with ankylosing spondylitis or in good health (not recorded which).

The J gene is TRBJ2-7, the V gene TRBV2, with TRBD2 matching 7 bases. The germline V gene has CDR1 SNHLY and CDR2 FYNNEI. V trimming: 8 bases; J trimming: 4 bases; junction bases outside the gene matches: 5. CDR3 size: 12 residues. In nucleotides, the CDR3 is TGTGCCAGCGGGGGGGGAGAATACGAGCAGTACTTC. Translation: CASGGGEYEQYF.

This clonotype was detected a few times. This chain joins TRBV20-1 and TRBJ2-6; TRBD2 matches 9 bases. Germline loops: CDR1 DFQATT, CDR2 SNEGSKA (reference sequence). Losses at the gene ends were 5 bases for V and 3 bases for J; bases not matched to a gene: 11. The CDR3 covers 17 residues. CDR3 loop: CSALTLAGVGGANVLTF. The CDR3 DNA sequence: TGCAGTGCTCTCACCTTAGCGGGAGTAGGTGGGGCCAACGTCCTGACTTTC.

This clonotype has at least ten counts. This rearrangement joins TRBV7-2 to TRBJ2-7; 7 positions match TRBD1. The germline CDR1 and CDR2 sequences are SGHTA and FQGNSA. This CDR3 region has 13 residues. Trimming cost V 5 bases and J 3 bases; bases outside gene matches: 4. The CDR3 DNA reads TGTGCCAGCAGCCCAGACAGGGACTACGAGCAGTACTTC. Encoded protein: CASSPDRDYEQYF.

In its sample, this clonotype was seen many times. The chain carries TRBV7-6 and TRBJ1-3, with D uncertain. There are 17 residues in the CDR3. Trimming shortened V by 1 base and J by 4 bases, and 17 bases separated the two germline ends. CDR1 and CDR2 from the germline V gene are SGHVS and FNYEAQ. In nucleotides, the CDR3 is TGTGCCAGCAGCTTAGGACGTACCCGAGCTCTCGGAAACACCATATATTTT. Translated, it gives CASSLGRTRALGNTIYF.

About this clonotype: This may come from a read error, since a much larger clone is one base off. The rearrangement uses TRBV7-8 and TRBJ1-6; 7 bases agree with TRBD1. The CDR3 totals 16 residues. CDR1 is SGHVS, CDR2 FQNEAQ, per germline. The CDR3 bases are TGTGCCAGCAGCTTAAAGGGGGCCCTAGAGGATTCACCCCCCCACTTT. As protein: CASSLKGALEDSPPHF.

In this sample, this clonotype turned up a few times. This chain connects TRBV9 to TRBJ1-2; 9 bases line up with TRBD1. V gave up 4 bases and J gave up 5 bases; unmatched junction bases: 9. CDR3 size: 15 residues. The germline V gene encodes CDR1 SGDLS and CDR2 YYNGEE. The CDR3 here is CASSPDRTGEYGYTF. As DNA, the CDR3 is TGTGCCAGCAGCCCCGACCGGACAGGGGAGTATGGCTACACCTTC. The full variable domain, in which reference TRBV9 and TRBJ1-2 provide the parts outside the CDR3, is DSGVTQTPKHLITATGQRVTLRCSPRSGDLSVYWYQQSLDQGLQFLIQYYNGEERAKGNILERFSAQQFPDLHSELNLSSLELGDSALYFCASSPDRTGEYGYTFGSGTRLTVV.

At least ten counts were recorded for this clonotype. The rearrangement uses TRBV15 and TRBJ2-7, with 7 nucleotides matching TRBD2. Losses at the gene ends were 2 bases for V and 2 bases for J; bases not matched to a gene: 3. The CDR3 length is 14 residues. Germline values: CDR1 LNHNV, CDR2 YYDKDF (reference sequence). The CDR3 spells CATSRSGNTYEQYF. The CDR3 DNA is TGTGCCACCAGCAGAAGCGGGAATACCTACGAGCAGTACTTC.

This clonotype was detected many times. The V and J genes are TRBV7-8 and TRBJ1-5, with unresolved D. Trimming left V 1 base short and J 0 bases short, with 10 bases between. This CDR3 comprises 16 residues. The germline CDR1 and CDR2 sequences are SGHVS and FQNEAQ. The CDR3 is CASSLGGTVSNQPQHF. The CDR3 DNA follows: TGTGCCAGCAGCTTAGGCGGTACTGTTAGCAATCAGCCCCAGCATTTT.

The table lists this clonotype with many counts. This chain links TRBV5-1 with TRBJ2-5; 8 positions match TRBD2. The germline V gene has CDR1 SGHRS and CDR2 YFSETQ. The CDR3 loop spans 15 amino acids. Trimming at V came to 4 bases and at J to 2 bases, leaving 7 bases not matched to a gene. CDR3 sequence: CASSDLAGPQETQYF. For the CDR3, the DNA is TGCGCCAGCAGCGATTTAGCGGGGCCACAAGAGACCCAGTACTTC.

This clonotype was seen at least ten times. CDR3 in amino acids: CASSKQLAGPFNEQFF. CDR3 in DNA: TGTGCCAGCAGCAAACAACTAGCGGGACCTTTCAATGAGCAGTTCTTC. The chain links TRBV7-7 to TRBJ2-1, with 10 nucleotides matching TRBD2. Germline-derived CDR1 and CDR2 are SSHAT and FNYEAQ (reference sequence). The CDR3 spans 16 residues. J lost 6 bases, V lost 5 bases, and 10 bases had no gene match.